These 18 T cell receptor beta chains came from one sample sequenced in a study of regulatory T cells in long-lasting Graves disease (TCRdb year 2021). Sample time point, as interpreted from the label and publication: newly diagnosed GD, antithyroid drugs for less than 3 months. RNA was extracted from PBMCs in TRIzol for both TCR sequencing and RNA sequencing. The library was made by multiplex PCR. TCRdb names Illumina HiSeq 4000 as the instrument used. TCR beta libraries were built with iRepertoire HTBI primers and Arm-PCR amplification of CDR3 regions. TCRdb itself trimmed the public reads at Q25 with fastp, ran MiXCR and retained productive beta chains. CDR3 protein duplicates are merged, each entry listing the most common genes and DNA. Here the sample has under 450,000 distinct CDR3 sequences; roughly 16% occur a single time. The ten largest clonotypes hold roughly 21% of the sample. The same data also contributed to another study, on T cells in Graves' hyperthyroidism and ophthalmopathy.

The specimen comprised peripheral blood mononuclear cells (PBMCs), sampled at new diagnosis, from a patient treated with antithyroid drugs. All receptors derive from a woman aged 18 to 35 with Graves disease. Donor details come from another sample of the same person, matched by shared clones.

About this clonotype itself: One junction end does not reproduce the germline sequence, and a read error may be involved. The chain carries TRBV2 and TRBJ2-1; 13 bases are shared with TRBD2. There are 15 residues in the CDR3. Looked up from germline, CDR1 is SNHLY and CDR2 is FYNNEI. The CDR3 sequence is CAGSGTSGRAHEQFF. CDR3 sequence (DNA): TGTGCCGGCAGTGGAACTAGCGGGAGGGCCCATGAGCAGTTCTTC.

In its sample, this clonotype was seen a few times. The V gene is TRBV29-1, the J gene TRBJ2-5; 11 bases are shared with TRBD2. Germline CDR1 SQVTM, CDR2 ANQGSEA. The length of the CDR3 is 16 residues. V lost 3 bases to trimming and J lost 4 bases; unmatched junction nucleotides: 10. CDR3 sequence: CSVDSSGRVGAETQYF. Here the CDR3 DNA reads TGCAGCGTTGACAGTAGCGGGAGGGTAGGGGCAGAGACCCAGTACTTC.

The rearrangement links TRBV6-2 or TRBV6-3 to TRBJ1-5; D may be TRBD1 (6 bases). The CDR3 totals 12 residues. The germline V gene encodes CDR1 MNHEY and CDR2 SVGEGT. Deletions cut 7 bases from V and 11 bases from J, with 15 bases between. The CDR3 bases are TGTGCCAGCAAGACAGGAACTGGGGCCCAGCATTTT. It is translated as CASKTGTGAQHF.

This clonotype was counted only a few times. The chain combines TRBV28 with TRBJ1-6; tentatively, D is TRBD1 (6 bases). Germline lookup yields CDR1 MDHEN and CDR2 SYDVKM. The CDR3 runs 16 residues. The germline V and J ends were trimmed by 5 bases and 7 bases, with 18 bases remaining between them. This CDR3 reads CASSGAGEGGNSPLHF. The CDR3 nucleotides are TGTGCCAGCAGTGGGGCCGGGGAGGGGGGAAATTCACCCCTCCACTTT.

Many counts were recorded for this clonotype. Here the CDR3 DNA reads TGCAGTGCTGCCGATTTCTATTCTAGCGGGAGAACCTACGAGCAGTACTTC. This sequence encodes CSAADFYSSGRTYEQYF. The V call is TRBV20-1, the J call TRBJ2-7, with 10 bases lining up with TRBD2. The CDR3 extends over 17 amino acids. Per the germline V gene, CDR1 is DFQATT and CDR2 is SNEGSKA (reference sequence). Unmatched junction bases numbered 15, after V lost 5 bases and J lost 2 bases.

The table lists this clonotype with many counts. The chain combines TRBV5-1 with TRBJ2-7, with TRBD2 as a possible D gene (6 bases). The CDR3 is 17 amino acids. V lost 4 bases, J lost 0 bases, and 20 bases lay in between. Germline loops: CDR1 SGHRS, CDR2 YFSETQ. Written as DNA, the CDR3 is TGCGCCAGCAGCAGGGGACTCTTGGGGGACCTCTCCTACGAGCAGTACTTC. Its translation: CASSRGLLGDLSYEQYF. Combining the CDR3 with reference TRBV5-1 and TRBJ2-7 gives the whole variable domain KAGVTQTPRYLIKTRGQQVTLSCSPISGHRSVSWYQQTPGQGLQFLFEYFSETQRNKGNFPGRFSGRQFSNSRSEMNVSTLELGDSALYLCASSRGLLGDLSYEQYFGPGTRLTVT.

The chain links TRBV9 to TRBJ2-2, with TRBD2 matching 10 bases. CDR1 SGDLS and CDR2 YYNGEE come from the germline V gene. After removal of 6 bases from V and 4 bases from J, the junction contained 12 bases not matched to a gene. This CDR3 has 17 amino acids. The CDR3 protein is CASNERAGGFRTGELFF. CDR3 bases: TGTGCCAGCAATGAGCGAGCGGGGGGGTTTCGCACCGGGGAGCTGTTTTTT.

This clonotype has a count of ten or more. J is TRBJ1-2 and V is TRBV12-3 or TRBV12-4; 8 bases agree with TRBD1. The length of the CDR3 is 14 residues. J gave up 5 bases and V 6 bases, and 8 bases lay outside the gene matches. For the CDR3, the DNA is TGTGCCAGCAGCCCCGGACAGGGATGGTATGGCTACACCTTC. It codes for CASSPGQGWYGYTF.

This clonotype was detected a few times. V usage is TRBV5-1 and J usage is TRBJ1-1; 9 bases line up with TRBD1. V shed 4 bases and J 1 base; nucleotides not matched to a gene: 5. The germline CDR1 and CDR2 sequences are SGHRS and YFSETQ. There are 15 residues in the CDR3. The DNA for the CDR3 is TGCGCCAGCAGCCCCAGGACAGGGGCGAACACTGAAGCTTTCTTT. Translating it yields CASSPRTGANTEAFF.

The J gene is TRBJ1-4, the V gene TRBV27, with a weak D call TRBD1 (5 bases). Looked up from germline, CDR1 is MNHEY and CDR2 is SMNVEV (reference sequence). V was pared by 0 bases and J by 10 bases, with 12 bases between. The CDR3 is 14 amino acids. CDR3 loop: CASSLSGPGPKLFF. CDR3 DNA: TGTGCCAGCAGTTTATCGGGCCCAGGGCCAAAACTGTTTTTT.

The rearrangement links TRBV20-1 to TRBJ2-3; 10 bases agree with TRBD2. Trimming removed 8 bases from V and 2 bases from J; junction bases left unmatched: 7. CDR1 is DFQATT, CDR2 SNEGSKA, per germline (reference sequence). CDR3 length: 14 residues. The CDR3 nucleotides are TGCAGTACAAGAAGCGGGGGGGACACAGATACGCAGTATTTT. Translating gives CSTRSGGDTDTQYF.

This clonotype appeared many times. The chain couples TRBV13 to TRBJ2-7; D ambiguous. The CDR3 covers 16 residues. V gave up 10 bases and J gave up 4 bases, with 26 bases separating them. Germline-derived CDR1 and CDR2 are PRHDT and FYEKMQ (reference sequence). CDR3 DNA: TGTGCCACCCAGCTTATAACTCCGGGTACTTCGTACGAGCAGTACTTC. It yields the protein CATQLITPGTSYEQYF.

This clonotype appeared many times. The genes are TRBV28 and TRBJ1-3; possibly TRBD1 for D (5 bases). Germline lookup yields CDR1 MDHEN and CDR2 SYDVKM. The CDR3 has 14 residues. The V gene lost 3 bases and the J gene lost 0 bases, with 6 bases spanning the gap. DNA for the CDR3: TGTGCCAGCAGTTTCCAGGGCTCTGGAAACACCATATATTTT. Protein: CASSFQGSGNTIYF. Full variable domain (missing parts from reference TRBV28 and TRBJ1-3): DVKVTQSSRYLVKRTGEKVFLECVQDMDHENMFWYRQDPGLGLRLIYFSYDVKMKEKGDIPEGYSVSREKKERFSLILESASTNQTSMYLCASSFQGSGNTIYFGEGSWLTVV.

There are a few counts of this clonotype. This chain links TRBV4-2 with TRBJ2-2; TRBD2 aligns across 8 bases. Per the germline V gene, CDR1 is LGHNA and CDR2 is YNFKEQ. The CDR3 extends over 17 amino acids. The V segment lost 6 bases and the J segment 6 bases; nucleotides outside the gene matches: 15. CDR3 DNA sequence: TGTGCCAGCAGTCTTGCCGGGACTAGTATAGGGCCCGGGGAGCTGTTTTTT. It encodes CASSLAGTSIGPGELFF.

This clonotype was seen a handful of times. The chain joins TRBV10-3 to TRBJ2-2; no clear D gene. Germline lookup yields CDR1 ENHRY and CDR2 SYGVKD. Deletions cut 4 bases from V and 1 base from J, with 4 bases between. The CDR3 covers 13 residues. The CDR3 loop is CAISGQNTGELFF. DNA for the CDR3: TGTGCCATCAGTGGCCAGAACACCGGGGAGCTGTTTTTT.

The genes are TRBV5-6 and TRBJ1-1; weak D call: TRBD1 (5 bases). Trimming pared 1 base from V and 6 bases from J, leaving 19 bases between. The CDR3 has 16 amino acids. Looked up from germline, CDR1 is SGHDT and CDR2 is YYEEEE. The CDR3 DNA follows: TGTGCCAGCAGCTTGAGGGACGCCGGCTGGGTCGCTGAAGCTTTCTTT. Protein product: CASSLRDAGWVAEAFF.

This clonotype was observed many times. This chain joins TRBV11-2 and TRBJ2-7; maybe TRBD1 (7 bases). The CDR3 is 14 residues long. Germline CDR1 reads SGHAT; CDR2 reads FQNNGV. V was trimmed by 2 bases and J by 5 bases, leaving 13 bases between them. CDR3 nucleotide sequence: TGTGCCAGCAGCTTAACAGGGGAGGCCCACGAGCAGTACTTC. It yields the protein CASSLTGEAHEQYF.

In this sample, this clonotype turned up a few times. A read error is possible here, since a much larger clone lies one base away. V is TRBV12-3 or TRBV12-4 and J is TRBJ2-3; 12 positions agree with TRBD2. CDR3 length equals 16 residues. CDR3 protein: CANSLLAGGLADTQYF. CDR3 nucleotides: TGTGCCAACAGTCTTCTAGCGGGGGGGCTTGCAGATACGCAGTATTTT.